The clone carrying this T cell receptor beta chain was seen only a few times. In the authors' methods: How many nucleated cells were present was estimated from reference gene primer amplification. TCRdb keeps only in-frame clones here, not all; method: immunoSEQ multiplex PCR. V and J calls and clone size are given by that table; D and trimming were obtained from the DNA. The sample has about 250,000 clones, roughly nine tenths seen once; the top ten hold about 3%. This sample was taken from a study of blood T cell repertoires in COVID-19. Study details: Spain, Italy and the United States supplied samples that represented acute and convalescent COVID-19. PBMCs, B-cell-depleted T cells, or T cells provided the cDNA or gDNA that made up the material.

Germline V CDR1 and CDR2: SGHTA, FQGTGA. The V end was cut by 1 base, the J end by 5 bases, with 8 bases between. The CDR3 extends over 13 amino acids. Sequences were obtained from peripheral blood. The TCR originated in a man younger than 35 with active or convalescent COVID-19. The chain employs TRBV7-3 and TRBJ1-2, with D uncertain. This CDR3 reads CASSLSTDYGYTF. The CDR3 bases are TGTGCCAGCAGCTTAAGTACAGATTATGGCTACACCTTC. The entire variable domain, with the rest obtained from reference TRBV7-3 and TRBJ1-2, is as follows: GAGVSQTPSNKVTEKGKYVELRCDPISGHTALYWYRQSLGQGPEFLIYFQGTGAADDSGLPNDRFFAVRPEGSVSTLKIQRTERGDSAVYLCASSLSTDYGYTFGSGTRLTVV.